This T cell receptor (beta chain) was sequenced in a study of OX40 agonist ivuxolimab in advanced cancers. A word on this clone: Its target is unknown.

Generated by immunoSEQ multiplex PCR, the TCRdb table keeps only in-frame clones and is missing some. The sample includes about 70,000 clones, roughly 87% of them seen just once. Regarding the study as a whole: Expanded peripheral T cell antigen specificity was not determined.

This CDR3 has 15 residues. Germline V CDR1 and CDR2: SEHNR, FQNEAQ (reference sequence). V dropped 4 bases and J dropped 4; count of bases not matched to a gene: 5. The gene calls are TRBV7-9 and TRBJ2-2; TRBD2 matches at 8 bases. This receptor was identified in an adult with an advanced solid tumor such as melanoma, head and neck, liver or kidney cancer. The source was CD4+ or CD8+ T cells sorted from blood, collected in a trial of the OX40 agonist ivuxolimab. The DNA of the CDR3 is TGTGCCAGCAGCTCGCGGGAGGCGGGCACCGGGGAGCTGTTTTTT. Protein product: CASSSREAGTGELFF.